The 28 T cell receptor beta chains below come from one sample, sequenced in a study of CD8 T cells in ankylosing spondylitis. TCRdb re-called the 5' RACE reads through MiXCR, storing one row per CDR3 protein. The sample has roughly 240,000 distinct CDR3 sequences, approximately 8% seen once; the top ten hold roughly 5%. Sequencing input: blood, either unsorted or a sorted T cell fraction (not recorded which). The origin of the receptors is a female donor with ankylosing spondylitis or in good health (not recorded which).

This clonotype has ten or more counts. The V and J genes are TRBV7-2 and TRBJ2-5; a weak D match, TRBD1 (5 bases). The CDR3 consists of 13 residues. In germline, CDR1 is SGHTA, CDR2 FQGNSA. Trimming left V 0 bases short and J 3 bases short, with 5 bases between. CDR3 sequence: CASSLAREETQYF. CDR3 DNA: TGTGCCAGCAGCTTAGCCAGGGAAGAGACCCAGTACTTC.

This clonotype was observed many times. The rearrangement joins TRBV29-1 to TRBJ2-1; TRBD1 agrees at 7 bases. The J segment lost 10 bases and the V segment lost 3 bases, leaving 12 bases of the junction unmatched. The CDR3 consists of 14 residues. The germline V gene has CDR1 SQVTM and CDR2 ANQGSEA. CDR3 in DNA: TGCAGCGTTGATTGGCAGGGGGTATTAAGCGAGCAGTTCTTC. Encoded protein: CSVDWQGVLSEQFF.

This clonotype has a count of ten or more. The gene calls are TRBV6-5 and TRBJ2-7; TRBD2 might be the D (5 bases). The CDR3 covers 13 residues. Germline values: CDR1 MNHEY, CDR2 SVGAGI. V lost 3 bases to trimming and J lost 1 base, with 7 bases between them. The CDR3 loop is CASSYGESYEQYF. CDR3 coding DNA: TGTGCCAGCAGTTATGGGGAGTCCTACGAGCAGTACTTC.

In regard to this clonotype: Given a much more abundant clone one base away, this may be a read error. V is TRBV7-3 and J is TRBJ2-1; no firm D call. Germline loops: CDR1 SGHTA, CDR2 FQGTGA. The CDR3 is 13 residues long. The CDR3 loop reads CTSSHTDTSEQFF. CDR3 bases: TGTACCAGCAGCCACACAGACACGTCTGAGCAGTTCTTC.

This clonotype was counted ten times or more. The chain is built from TRBV6-5 and TRBJ2-7; D is unclear. Per the germline V gene, CDR1 is MNHEY and CDR2 is SVGAGI. The CDR3 spans 14 residues. The V end lost 0 bases, the J end lost 1 base, and 7 bases lay between the germline ends. For the CDR3, the DNA is TGTGCCAGCAGTTACTCGATCCGTTCCTACGAGCAGTACTTC. Translating it yields CASSYSIRSYEQYF.

This clonotype occurred a few times. A read error is possible here, since a much larger clone lies one base away. CDR3 in amino acids: CAWIRADYGYTF. CDR3 bases: TGTGCCTGGATCCGGGCAGACTATGGCTACACCTTC. The chain has TRBV30 and TRBJ1-2; no clear D gene. Germline lookup yields CDR1 GTSNPN and CDR2 SVGIG (reference sequence). The CDR3 covers 12 residues. V was clipped by 4 bases and J by 3 bases, with 9 bases between them.

The chain employs TRBV5-1 and TRBJ1-2; possible D gene TRBD1, 5 bases. CDR1 and CDR2 (germline): SGHRS, YFSETQ. V lost 0 bases, J lost 9 bases, and 9 bases lay in between. The CDR3 is 12 residues long. CDR3 nucleotides: TGCGCCAGCAGCTTGGATGCGGGACGCTACACCTTC. Its protein is CASSLDAGRYTF.

The table lists this clonotype with many counts. The J gene is TRBJ1-1, the V gene TRBV29-1, with 7 bases fitting TRBD1. The J segment lost 3 bases and the V segment lost 6 bases, leaving 10 bases of the junction unmatched. Germline CDR1 is SQVTM and CDR2 is ANQGSEA. The length of the CDR3 is 14 residues. In nucleotides, the CDR3 is TGCAGCGTCCCGGACAGGAAGGGGTACACTGAAGCTTTCTTT. Translation gives CSVPDRKGYTEAFF.

The V and J genes are TRBV30 and TRBJ1-5, with a tentative D call TRBD1 (6 bases). This CDR3 comprises 15 residues. Trimming removed 0 bases from V and 4 bases from J, with 13 bases in between. Germline V gives CDR1 GTSNPN, CDR2 SVGIG (reference sequence). For the CDR3, the DNA is TGTGCCTGGAGTGTCCCGACAGGTGGGAATCAGCCCCAGCATTTT. As protein: CAWSVPTGGNQPQHF.

This clonotype was detected ten times or more. The rearrangement joins TRBV28 to TRBJ1-3; D unresolved. The germline V gene has CDR1 MDHEN and CDR2 SYDVKM. The CDR3 runs 15 residues. Deletions cut 3 bases from V and 0 bases from J, with 9 bases between. This CDR3 is CASSFNSPSGNTIYF. CDR3 sequence (DNA): TGTGCCAGCAGTTTTAACAGCCCCTCTGGAAACACCATATATTTT.

This clonotype was counted only a few times. This chain connects TRBV5-6 to TRBJ2-3; TRBD2 might be the D (6 bases). CDR3 length: 14 residues. CDR1 is SGHDT, CDR2 YYEEEE, per germline. V lost 0 bases to trimming and J lost 8 bases, with 13 bases between them. CDR3 bases: TGTGCCAGCAGCTTGGGACTAGTAGTTAGTACGCAGTATTTT. This codes for CASSLGLVVSTQYF.

This clonotype has a count of ten or more. The rearrangement links TRBV5-1 to TRBJ2-3, with TRBD2 matching 11 bases. The germline V gene encodes CDR1 SGHRS and CDR2 YFSETQ. CDR3 length: 17 amino acids. The V segment lost 0 bases and the J segment 0 bases; nucleotides outside the gene matches: 3. The CDR3 sequence: CASSLDGTSGSTDTQYF. CDR3 nucleotides: TGCGCCAGCAGCTTGGATGGGACTAGCGGTAGCACAGATACGCAGTATTTT.

This clonotype was seen repeatedly, ten times or more. V usage is TRBV20-1 and J usage is TRBJ1-5, with D possibly being TRBD1 (5 bases). The CDR3 covers 14 residues. CDR1 and CDR2 (germline): DFQATT, SNEGSKA (reference sequence). Between the trimmed V and J ends, which lost 6 bases and 6 bases, there was a span of 18 bases. This CDR3 is CSAVERGMGQPQHF. The CDR3 DNA reads as TGCAGTGCCGTTGAACGGGGGATGGGTCAGCCCCAGCATTTT.

This clonotype was seen at least ten times. The V and J genes are TRBV29-1 and TRBJ2-5, with a tentative D call TRBD1 (5 bases). This CDR3 comprises 14 residues. CDR1 is SQVTM and CDR2 is ANQGSEA in the germline V gene. V gave up 3 bases and J gave up 2 bases, with 13 bases separating them. CDR3 DNA sequence: TGCAGCGTTGACAAGGGGTCCGGGCAAGAGACCCAGTACTTC. This translates into CSVDKGSGQETQYF.

This clonotype was observed many times. This chain links TRBV5-1 with TRBJ2-1; D not certain. Germline CDR1 SGHRS, CDR2 YFSETQ. V lost 0 bases to trimming and J lost 4 bases, with 8 bases between them. The CDR3 extends over 14 amino acids. This CDR3 is CASSLDTKYNEQFF. The CDR3 DNA reads as TGCGCCAGCAGCTTGGATACCAAATACAATGAGCAGTTCTTC.

In its sample, this clonotype was seen many times. The J gene is TRBJ2-7, the V gene TRBV20-1; D perhaps matches TRBD1 (6 bases). The ends were cut back, 0 bases at V and 6 bases at J, with 15 bases in the middle. The germline V gene encodes CDR1 DFQATT and CDR2 SNEGSKA (reference sequence). The length of the CDR3 is 14 residues. CDR3 nucleotide sequence: TGCAGTGCTAGAGATACAGGGTTATTGGGCGAGCAGTACTTC. It is translated as CSARDTGLLGEQYF.

This clonotype appeared many times. The V and J genes are TRBV3-1 and TRBJ1-1; 7 bases map to TRBD1. The germline V gene encodes CDR1 LGHDT and CDR2 YNNKEL (reference sequence). This CDR3 spans 15 amino acids. V lost 1 base and J lost 4; bases outside the gene matches: 6. CDR3 nucleotides: TGTGCCAGCAGCCAAGGAATCGACAGGGCCACTGAAGCTTTCTTT. Protein sequence: CASSQGIDRATEAFF.

Many counts were recorded for this clonotype. The chain uses TRBV12-2 and TRBJ2-7. TRBV12-2 is assigned pseudogene status. The CDR3 contains 14 residues. The CDR3 sequence: CASRYLGSSYEQYF. DNA for the CDR3: TGTGCAAGTCGCTACTTGGGATCATCCTACGAGCAGTACTTC.

This clonotype came up many times. This chain connects TRBV10-3 to TRBJ2-1, with 9 positions matching TRBD2. With 0 bases clipped from V and 2 bases from J, the junction kept 11 bases outside the gene matches. Germline-derived CDR1 and CDR2 are ENHRY and SYGVKD. The CDR3 loop spans 19 amino acids. In DNA, the CDR3 is TGTGCCATCAGTGAGTCCGGGACTAGCAGCCGGGGAACCTACAATGAGCAGTTCTTC. Its protein product is CAISESGTSSRGTYNEQFF.

In this sample, this clonotype turned up many times. V usage is TRBV20-1 and J usage is TRBJ2-7; the match to TRBD1 covers 11 bases. Germline CDR1 is DFQATT and CDR2 is SNEGSKA (reference sequence). CDR3 size: 17 residues. V lost 6 bases to trimming and J lost 3 bases; unmatched junction nucleotides: 16. The CDR3 loop reads CSARGGTGGRLLYEQYF. The CDR3 bases are TGCAGTGCCCGAGGAGGGACAGGGGGAAGATTGCTCTACGAGCAGTACTTC.

This clonotype was picked up many times. This chain links TRBV7-3 with TRBJ1-2, with D possibly TRBD1 on 5 matching bases. The germline gives CDR1 SGHTA, CDR2 FQGTGA. The germline V and J ends were trimmed by 1 base and 5 bases, with 17 bases remaining between them. The CDR3 has 16 residues. The CDR3 here is CASSLRGVHSTYGYTF. The CDR3 nucleotides are TGTGCCAGCAGCTTAAGGGGCGTCCACTCGACTTATGGCTACACCTTC.

This clonotype occurred many times. V and J are TRBV29-1 and TRBJ1-3; D not resolved. The CDR3 loop spans 13 amino acids. The germline V gene encodes CDR1 SQVTM and CDR2 ANQGSEA. The CDR3 loop is CRVARHSGNTIYF. The CDR3 DNA sequence: TGCAGGGTGGCAAGACACTCTGGAAACACCATATATTTT.

This clonotype was detected ten times or more. The V and J genes are TRBV20-1 and TRBJ2-7, with 8 bases aligning to TRBD2. The CDR3 consists of 14 residues. With 6 bases clipped from V and 8 bases from J, the junction kept 15 bases outside the gene matches. Germline V lookup: CDR1 DFQATT, CDR2 SNEGSKA (reference sequence). The CDR3 is CSASTLAGHLKQYF. For the CDR3, the DNA is TGCAGTGCCTCAACTCTAGCGGGCCACTTGAAGCAGTACTTC.

This clonotype showed up just a few times. The chain combines TRBV7-2 with TRBJ2-1, with D maybe TRBD2 (5 bases). The CDR3 is made up of 15 amino acids. V lost 5 bases, J lost 5 bases, and 16 bases lay in between. From germline, CDR1 is SGHTA and CDR2 FQGNSA. The CDR3 region has the DNA TGTGCCAGCAGCCCGGACTTGGGGAGTCACAATGAGCAGTTCTTC. Translating it yields CASSPDLGSHNEQFF.

This clonotype showed up many times. The V and J genes are TRBV5-1 and TRBJ2-1, with 11 bases fitting TRBD2. The CDR3 covers 20 residues. CDR1 is SGHRS and CDR2 is YFSETQ in the germline V gene. Losses at the gene ends were 2 bases for V and 5 bases for J; bases not matched to a gene: 18. The CDR3 DNA reads as TGCGCCAGCAGCTTCCGGCCACTAGCGGGAGAGTTTCTAAGACACAATGAGCAGTTCTTC. It codes for CASSFRPLAGEFLRHNEQFF.

Only a few counts were recorded for this clonotype. This rearrangement joins TRBV29-1 to TRBJ2-3; maybe TRBD2 (6 bases). Germline loops: CDR1 SQVTM, CDR2 ANQGSEA. V gave up 3 bases and J gave up 3 bases, with 10 bases separating them. There are 13 residues in the CDR3. CDR3 in amino acids: CSVDMAGTDTQYF. The CDR3, as DNA: TGCAGCGTTGATATGGCGGGGACAGATACGCAGTATTTT.

In this sample, this clonotype turned up a few times. J is TRBJ2-3 and V is TRBV7-6; D remains unclear. Trimming took 5 bases from V and 6 from J, leaving 18 bases between them. This CDR3 has 15 residues. Germline V gene data show CDR1 as SGHVS and CDR2 as FNYEAQ. Written as DNA, the CDR3 is TGTGCCAGCAGCCCAGCCTTGGGAAGGGTGGATACGCAGTATTTT. The encoded protein is CASSPALGRVDTQYF.

This clonotype came up many times. This sequence joins TRBV28 and TRBJ1-6, with 10 bases lining up with TRBD1. Trimming cost V 5 bases and J 10 bases; bases outside gene matches: 11. Germline V gives CDR1 MDHEN, CDR2 SYDVKM. This CDR3 has 16 residues. This chain's CDR3 is CASSPNLTGGGSPLHF. CDR3 DNA: TGTGCCAGCAGTCCAAACTTGACAGGGGGCGGCTCACCCCTCCACTTT.